Detailed here is one T cell receptor beta chain. This CDR3 region has 13 residues. Trimming cost V 2 bases and J 6 bases; bases outside gene matches: 1. The germline CDR1 and CDR2 sequences are SGHDT and YYEEEE. Clones were read by immunoSEQ multiplex PCR, and TCRdb kept only the in-frame ones, dropping some. The sample lists under 200,000 clones, roughly 91% occurring once. The data belong to a study of control samples from healthy donors and cancer patients. The chain is built from TRBV5-6 and TRBJ2-7; 11 nucleotides align to TRBD2. This receptor was taken from a woman in her twenties or thirties in good health. Sequenced input: blood. CDR3 nucleotide sequence: TGTGCCAGCAGCTTTCTAGCGGGGGGCGAGCAGTACTTC. This gives the protein CASSFLAGGEQYF.